The entry below gives a single T cell receptor beta chain sequence along with its context. The antigen is not known. The data are from a study of yellow fever vaccine responses in identical twins. Whole-study results and caveats: Twins' T cell vaccine responses reportedly looked partly convergent, partly personalized.

TCRdb reanalysed the RT-PCR reads using MiXCR and keeps one entry per CDR3 protein. Among roughly 3,800 distinct CDR3 sequences listed, around 90% were seen once. The sequence came from a young woman who received the yellow fever vaccine. The source was T cells from blood (PBMCs), unsorted or a sorted subset (not recorded which), collected before or after yellow fever vaccination (not recorded which).

As DNA, the CDR3 is TGTGCCAGCAGCGTAGATGGCTTTGGCTACGAGCAGTACTTC. This codes for CASSVDGFGYEQYF. The chain uses TRBV9 and TRBJ2-7; D remains ambiguous. The germline V gene encodes CDR1 SGDLS and CDR2 YYNGEE. There are 14 residues in the CDR3. The ends were cut back, 0 bases at V and 3 bases at J, with 10 bases in the middle.